A single sample gave rise to the 28 T cell receptor beta chains below, sequenced in a study of CXCR3-negative and CXCR3-positive naive CD8 T cells (dated by TCRdb to about 2019). Their antigens are not known. The reads were generated on a NextSeq 550. The Human TCR Profiling Kit (MiLaboratory) was used to prepare UMI-labeled 5' RACE TRB cDNA libraries. TCRdb reanalyzed the reads, keeping one entry per CDR3 protein sequence and omitting DNA. The sample table includes about 89,000 distinct CDR3 sequences. The ten largest make up approximately 1.1% of the sample. Study-level results and caveats: Compared with CXCR3-negative naive cells, CXCR3-positive naive cells had TRB CDR3s with higher hydrophobicity (lower Kidera factor 4), lower energy, and higher strength and volume indices.

Sequences were obtained from naive CXCR3+ CD8+ T cells from blood. In the paper's terms, the cell subset or site label means: CD45RO-CCR7+CD27+CD95- naive CD8+ T cells expressing CXCR3 (TNR3+). These receptors were taken from a human donor in good health. Some clones in this sample may be carry-over from other donors' samples.

The chain uses TRBV7-9 and TRBJ2-6. CDR3 length equals 15 residues. In germline, CDR1 is SEHNR, CDR2 FQNEAQ (reference sequence). The CDR3 sequence: CASSPMGAGANVLTF.

The V and J genes are TRBV28 and TRBJ2-7; the D gene TCRdb calls, TRBD1, cannot be checked with no DNA. The CDR3 totals 14 residues. From germline, CDR1 is MDHEN and CDR2 SYDVKM. Here the CDR3 reads CASSRQLSSYEQYF. The entire variable domain, with the rest obtained from reference TRBV28 and TRBJ2-7, is as follows: DVKVTQSSRYLVKRTGEKVFLECVQDMDHENMFWYRQDPGLGLRLIYFSYDVKMKEKGDIPEGYSVSREKKERFSLILESASTNQTSMYLCASSRQLSSYEQYFGPGTRLTVT.

This chain links TRBV27 with TRBJ1-1. Germline V gene lookup returns CDR1 MNHEY and CDR2 SMNVEV (reference sequence). The CDR3 totals 16 residues. Here the CDR3 reads CASLPLGFSMNTEAFF.

V gene TRBV28 combines with J gene TRBJ2-4. The germline CDR1 and CDR2 sequences are MDHEN and SYDVKM. This CDR3 spans 12 amino acids. CDR3 region: CASSLAKNIQHF.

This chain uses TRBV15 with TRBJ2-7; no DNA is available, so the TRBD1 call from TCRdb remains unchecked. The germline gives CDR1 LNHNV, CDR2 YYDKDF (reference sequence). This CDR3 contains 16 residues. The CDR3 sequence: CATSRGGTGGSYEQYF.

The rearrangement joins TRBV10-3 to TRBJ2-7; TCRdb's D gene call, TRBD2, goes unchecked for lack of DNA. Germline V CDR1 and CDR2: ENHRY, SYGVKD. This CDR3 is 11 amino acids long. The CDR3 reads CATVEGYEQYF.

V gene TRBV12-3 or TRBV12-4 combines with J gene TRBJ2-3; TCRdb proposes TRBD2, but this gene call is untestable without DNA. The CDR3 has 16 amino acids. The CDR3 loop is CASSSGLAGTTDTQYF.

V and J are TRBV29-1 and TRBJ2-7; TCRdb lists TRBD1, though no DNA is available to test this call. Germline V gene sequence: CDR1 SQVTM, CDR2 ANQGSEA. The CDR3 is made up of 13 amino acids. The chain's CDR3 is CSVSGTDSYEQYF.

The V and J genes are TRBV7-7 and TRBJ1-4; the D call of TRBD1 rests on TCRdb alone, since no DNA is present to check it. CDR3 size: 17 residues. In germline, CDR1 is SSHAT, CDR2 FNYEAQ (reference sequence). Here the CDR3 reads CASSLGPGYSTNEKLFF. Based on the CDR3 plus reference TRBV7-7 and TRBJ1-4, the full variable domain is GAGVSQSPRYKVTKRGQDVTLRCDPISSHATLYWYQQALGQGPEFLTYFNYEAQPDKSGLPSDRFSAERPEGSISTLTIQRTEQRDSAMYRCASSLGPGYSTNEKLFFGSGTQLSVL.

The chain combines TRBV2 with TRBJ1-4. The CDR3 extends over 13 amino acids. Germline CDR1 SNHLY, CDR2 FYNNEI. The CDR3: CASRPLINEKLFF.

CDR3 region: CATTADLTEAFF. The V and J genes are TRBV15 and TRBJ1-1. The length of the CDR3 is 12 residues. From germline, CDR1 is LNHNV and CDR2 YYDKDF (reference sequence).

This chain links TRBV7-9 with TRBJ2-1; the D call of TRBD1 rests on TCRdb alone, since no DNA is present to check it. Germline V gives CDR1 SEHNR, CDR2 FQNEAQ (reference sequence). The CDR3 consists of 16 residues. CDR3 sequence reads: CASRDRDPRGYNEQFF.

J is TRBJ1-2 and V is TRBV20-1; TCRdb names TRBD1, which stays unverified in the absence of DNA. CDR1 is DFQATT, CDR2 SNEGSKA, per germline (reference sequence). CDR3 length: 12 amino acids. CDR3 region: CIGRDIVYGYTF.

This chain uses TRBV29-1 with TRBJ2-7; TCRdb names TRBD1, which stays unverified in the absence of DNA. Germline CDR1 is SQVTM and CDR2 is ANQGSEA. CDR3 length: 13 amino acids. The CDR3 loop reads CSVEWDRAHEQYF.

V usage is TRBV28 and J usage is TRBJ1-4. The CDR3 extends over 16 amino acids. Germline V gene lookup returns CDR1 MDHEN and CDR2 SYDVKM. CDR3 loop: CASSLSGFGTNENLFF.

The CDR3: CASSLANYEQYF. The genes are TRBV12-3 or TRBV12-4 and TRBJ2-7. This CDR3 comprises 12 residues.

The chain couples TRBV27 to TRBJ2-5; the D call from TCRdb, TRBD1, cannot be confirmed without DNA. This CDR3 spans 15 amino acids. CDR1 is MNHEY, CDR2 SMNVEV, per germline (reference sequence). This CDR3 reads CASSLTGGYQETQYF.

The V and J genes are TRBV7-2 and TRBJ2-2; with no DNA, the TCRdb D assignment of TRBD2 cannot be verified. Germline V gives CDR1 SGHTA, CDR2 FQGNSA. The CDR3 consists of 17 residues. CDR3: CASHDLEWLAGTGELFF. Full variable domain (rest looked up from reference TRBV7-2 and TRBJ2-2): GAGVSQSPSNKVTEKGKDVELRCDPISGHTALYWYRQSLGQGLEFLIYFQGNSAPDKSGLPSDRFSAERTGGSVSTLTIQRTQQEDSAVYLCASHDLEWLAGTGELFFGEGSRLTVL.

The chain uses TRBV12-2 and TRBJ2-1; TCRdb outputs TRBD1, but without DNA this stays unchecked. TRBV12-2 is termed a pseudogene. The CDR3 runs to 18 residues. CDR3 residues: CASRNTARIRTEYNEQFF.

CDR3 region: CASSMTGSITGWYEQFF. The chain is built from TRBV10-1 and TRBJ2-1; TCRdb calls TRBD1, which cannot be checked without DNA. Germline lookup yields CDR1 WNHNN and CDR2 SYGVQD (reference sequence). The CDR3 is made up of 17 amino acids.

The chain recombines TRBV12-3 or TRBV12-4 with TRBJ2-5; the D call from TCRdb, TRBD1, cannot be confirmed without DNA. The CDR3 spans 14 residues. The CDR3 here is CASSPGQTLETQYF.

The chain has TRBV28 and TRBJ2-7; TCRdb's D gene call, TRBD1, goes unchecked for lack of DNA. CDR1 and CDR2 from the germline V gene are MDHEN and SYDVKM. The CDR3 has 14 residues. CDR3 sequence reads: CASSWGQGSYEQYF.

The CDR3 protein is CASSARAGTGAYNEQFF. The chain links TRBV9 to TRBJ2-1; TCRdb lists TRBD1, though no DNA is available to test this call. This CDR3 is built from 17 residues. CDR1 SGDLS and CDR2 YYNGEE come from the germline V gene.

The chain uses TRBV20-1 and TRBJ2-3; the D call of TRBD1 rests on TCRdb alone, since no DNA is present to check it. Germline values: CDR1 DFQATT, CDR2 SNEGSKA (reference sequence). CDR3 length: 16 residues. The CDR3 region is CSARGGGQLITDTQYF.

The rearrangement links TRBV20-1 to TRBJ2-7; the D call of TRBD1 rests on TCRdb alone, since no DNA is present to check it. This CDR3 is built from 14 residues. CDR1 and CDR2 from the germline V gene are DFQATT and SNEGSKA (reference sequence). CDR3 residues: CSARDRDIYYEQYF.

The genes are TRBV29-1 and TRBJ1-1. CDR3 length: 15 residues. Germline V gene data show CDR1 as SQVTM and CDR2 as ANQGSEA. The CDR3 loop reads CSVDRGSEMNTEAFF.

V usage is TRBV12-3 or TRBV12-4 and J usage is TRBJ2-1; the TCRdb call, TRBD2, lacks DNA for checking. This CDR3 has 15 amino acids. Here the CDR3 reads CASKLLAGAAYEQFF.

The chain carries TRBV11-2 and TRBJ2-1; TCRdb's assignment of TRBD1 cannot be checked, as there is no DNA. The V gene's germline CDR1 is SGHAT and CDR2 FQNNGV. This CDR3 region has 15 residues. CDR3 amino acids: CASSLTRSTYNEQFF.